One sample yielded the 27 T cell receptor beta chains listed below, sequenced in a study of blood T cell repertoires in COVID-19. The assay was immunoSEQ multiplex PCR, and TCRdb's table has in-frame clones only and misses some. There are some 250,000 clones in the sample; 75% to 90% occur only once, and approximately 9% lies in the top ten. Sequenced input: PBMCs or T cells enriched from blood (not recorded which). These receptors were obtained from a middle-aged man who had recovered from COVID-19.

This clone was seen once. The CDR3 reads CASSRTGGDNQPQHF. The CDR3 nucleotides read TGCGCCAGCAGCCGGACAGGGGGAGACAATCAGCCCCAGCATTTT. This rearrangement joins TRBV5-1 to TRBJ1-5, with 10 positions matching TRBD1. Germline V gene sequence: CDR1 SGHRS, CDR2 YFSETQ. The CDR3 sequence is 15 residues long. The V segment lost 4 bases and the J segment 3 bases; nucleotides outside the gene matches: 4.

The V call is TRBV2, the J call TRBJ2-5; 14 nucleotides agree with TRBD2. The CDR3 runs 14 residues. Germline CDR1 SNHLY, CDR2 FYNNEI. J lost 4 bases, V lost 6 bases, and 1 base had no gene match. DNA of the CDR3: TGTGCCAGCAGGGGACTAGCGGGAGTAGAGACCCAGTACTTC. Encoded protein: CASRGLAGVETQYF.

This CDR3 is CATSRDLAGVNEQFF. Written as DNA, the CDR3 is TGTGCCACCAGCAGAGACCTAGCGGGAGTCAATGAGCAGTTCTTC. The chain links TRBV15 to TRBJ2-1, with 10 bases fitting TRBD2. Germline CDR1 is LNHNV and CDR2 is YYDKDF (reference sequence). The CDR3 runs 15 residues. J gave up 6 bases and V 0 bases, and 2 bases lay outside the gene matches.

The rearrangement links TRBV5-1 to TRBJ2-1; the match to TRBD2 covers 15 bases. The V segment lost 4 bases and the J segment 8 bases; nucleotides outside the gene matches: 10. CDR3 size: 17 residues. Germline-derived CDR1 and CDR2 are SGHRS and YFSETQ. The CDR3 reads CASSLRTSGGVSDEQFF. The CDR3 DNA follows: TGCGCCAGCAGCCTAAGGACTAGCGGGGGGGTTTCGGATGAGCAGTTCTTC.

This chain uses TRBV7-3 with TRBJ2-2; D unresolved. Trimming cost V 5 bases and J 0 bases, with 4 bases left between them. The germline CDR1 and CDR2 sequences are SGHTA and FQGTGA. There are 13 residues in the CDR3. In DNA, the CDR3 is TGTGCCAGCAGCCAGACGAACACCGGGGAGCTGTTTTTT. It yields the protein CASSQTNTGELFF.

J is TRBJ1-2 and V is TRBV7-8; D is ambiguous. CDR1 is SGHVS, CDR2 FQNEAQ, per germline. This CDR3 region has 13 residues. V gave up 4 bases and J gave up 4 bases, with 10 bases separating them. CDR3 residues: CASSSGTVYGYTF. The CDR3 coding sequence is TGTGCCAGCAGCTCCGGAACAGTCTATGGCTACACCTTC. The entire variable domain, with the rest obtained from reference TRBV7-8 and TRBJ1-2, is as follows: GAGVSQSPRYKVAKRGQDVALRCDPISGHVSLFWYQQALGQGPEFLTYFQNEAQLDKSGLPSDRFFAERPEGSVSTLKIQRTQQEDSAVYLCASSSGTVYGYTFGSGTRLTVV.

V and J are TRBV29-1 and TRBJ1-2; 7 bases are shared with TRBD1. The CDR3 has 11 residues. The germline V gene has CDR1 SQVTM and CDR2 ANQGSEA. With 7 bases clipped from V and 3 bases from J, the junction kept 2 bases outside the gene matches. DNA of the CDR3: TGCAGCGGTCAGGGGGACTATGGCTACACCTTC. It yields the protein CSGQGDYGYTF.

The chain employs TRBV5-1 and TRBJ2-1; D perhaps matches TRBD2 (6 bases). Trimming shortened V by 9 bases and J by 0 bases, and 16 bases separated the two germline ends. This CDR3 spans 15 amino acids. Germline CDR1 SGHRS, CDR2 YFSETQ. The CDR3: CATARGGSSYNEQFF. CDR3 sequence (DNA): TGCGCCACGGCTCGTGGGGGGAGCTCCTACAATGAGCAGTTCTTC. Supplemented by reference TRBV5-1 and TRBJ2-1, the full variable domain reads KAGVTQTPRYLIKTRGQQVTLSCSPISGHRSVSWYQQTPGQGLQFLFEYFSETQRNKGNFPGRFSGRQFSNSRSEMNVSTLELGDSALYLCATARGGSSYNEQFFGPGTRLTVL.

The V call is TRBV6-5, the J call TRBJ1-1; 7 bases line up with TRBD1. CDR3 length: 14 residues. The germline V gene has CDR1 MNHEY and CDR2 SVGAGI. Losses at the gene ends were 2 bases for V and 1 base for J; bases not matched to a gene: 1. CDR3 in DNA: TGTGCCAGCAGTTACAACAGGGGGAACACTGAAGCTTTCTTT. Translated: CASSYNRGNTEAFF.

This clone was seen a few times. The chain employs TRBV11-2 and TRBJ2-1; 7 bases line up with TRBD2. CDR3 size: 15 residues. The V and J ends lost 4 bases and 10 bases, in that order; junction bases with no gene match: 13. Per germline, CDR1 SGHAT and CDR2 FQNNGV. CDR3 protein: CASSSLWGGILEQFF. As DNA, the CDR3 is TGTGCCAGCAGCTCCCTTTGGGGAGGGATATTGGAGCAGTTCTTC.

The chain joins TRBV18 to TRBJ2-7, with TRBD1 matching 11 bases. The CDR3 length is 17 residues. J was trimmed by 0 bases and V by 4 bases; bases with no gene match: 8. Germline V gene sequence: CDR1 KGHSH, CDR2 LQKENI. The CDR3 DNA sequence: TGTGCCAGCTCACAAACATCCGGGACAGGGGGCTCCTACGAGCAGTACTTC. Protein: CASSQTSGTGGSYEQYF.

V usage is TRBV9 and J usage is TRBJ2-1; 8 bases match TRBD2. Germline V lookup: CDR1 SGDLS, CDR2 YYNGEE. Trimming cost V 3 bases and J 4 bases; bases outside gene matches: 3. This CDR3 is built from 14 residues. CDR3 residues: CASSGGGGYNEQFF. CDR3 coding DNA: TGTGCCAGCAGCGGAGGCGGGGGGTACAATGAGCAGTTCTTC.

V is TRBV19 and J is TRBJ1-2, with TRBD1 matching over 10 bases. V shed 5 bases, J shed 6 bases, and the junction held 3 bases outside the gene matches. CDR1 and CDR2 (germline): LNHDA, SQIVND (reference sequence). The CDR3 contains 13 residues. The CDR3 DNA is TGTGCCAGTAGTTTTGGACAGGGGGATGGCTACACCTTC. This codes for CASSFGQGDGYTF. Complete variable domain (other parts from reference TRBV19 and TRBJ1-2): DGGITQSPKYLFRKEGQNVTLSCEQNLNHDAMYWYRQDPGQGLRLIYYSQIVNDFQKGDIAEGYSVSREKKESFPLTVTSAQKNPTAFYLCASSFGQGDGYTFGSGTRLTVV.

This rearrangement joins TRBV27 to TRBJ2-7; 12 positions agree with TRBD2. The germline CDR1 and CDR2 sequences are MNHEY and SMNVEV (reference sequence). The CDR3 sequence is 16 residues long. V lost 5 bases to trimming and J lost 2 bases; unmatched junction nucleotides: 7. For the CDR3, the DNA is TGTGCCAGCAGTCTTAGGGCTAGCGGGAGGGCCTACGAGCAGTACTTC. It is translated as CASSLRASGRAYEQYF.

The chain carries TRBV27 and TRBJ2-7, with D perhaps TRBD1 (5 bases). CDR1 is MNHEY and CDR2 is SMNVEV in the germline V gene (reference sequence). The CDR3 is 13 amino acids. Trimming removed 5 bases from V and 3 bases from J, with 11 bases in between. Here the CDR3 DNA reads TGTGCCAGCAGTCCAGGGTCTGGCTACGAGCAGTACTTC. It yields the protein CASSPGSGYEQYF.

The J gene is TRBJ1-5, the V gene TRBV5-6; TRBD1 matches at 10 bases. The germline V gene encodes CDR1 SGHDT and CDR2 YYEEEE. Trimming cost V 5 bases and J 7 bases; bases outside gene matches: 15. This CDR3 is built from 17 residues. CDR3 in DNA: TGTGCCAGCAGTTTAAACCGAGGGGGACAGGGGAGACAGCCCCAGCATTTT. This sequence encodes CASSLNRGGQGRQPQHF.

V usage is TRBV9 and J usage is TRBJ1-2, with D possibly matching TRBD1 (6 bases). Germline V gives CDR1 SGDLS, CDR2 YYNGEE. Trimming stripped 6 bases from V and 0 bases from J, with 18 bases between. CDR3 size: 16 residues. The CDR3 reads CASTLLRGASNYGYTF. The DNA for the CDR3 is TGTGCCAGCACCCTACTTCGGGGGGCCTCTAACTATGGCTACACCTTC.

This chain joins TRBV9 and TRBJ2-1, with a tentative D call TRBD1 (6 bases). Germline CDR1 SGDLS, CDR2 YYNGEE. There are 16 residues in the CDR3. Trimming removed 3 bases from V and 5 bases from J, with 18 bases in between. CDR3 in DNA: TGTGCCAGCAGCGATGTCTCCGGGACAAATAACAATGAGCAGTTCTTC. Its translation: CASSDVSGTNNNEQFF.

This chain joins TRBV7-9 and TRBJ2-7; 7 nucleotides align to TRBD2. With 4 bases clipped from V and 3 bases from J, the junction kept 12 bases outside the gene matches. The germline V gene has CDR1 SEHNR and CDR2 FQNEAQ (reference sequence). CDR3 length equals 16 residues. The CDR3 sequence is CASSWIQAGLIYEQYF. Written as DNA, the CDR3 is TGTGCCAGCAGCTGGATTCAAGCGGGATTAATCTACGAGCAGTACTTC.

This rearrangement joins TRBV3-1 (or the pseudogene TRBV3-2) to TRBJ1-6; D is possibly TRBD1 (5 bases). Trimming took off 4 bases at V and 10 bases at J, with 11 bases between the two ends. This CDR3 has 13 residues. In germline, CDR1 is LGHDT, CDR2 YNNKEL (reference sequence). The CDR3 DNA sequence: TGTGCCAGCAGCCGGGAACAGGAATCACCCCTCCACTTT. Translating it yields CASSREQESPLHF.

V gene TRBV6-1 combines with J gene TRBJ1-2; D is uncertain. The CDR3 is 12 residues long. Trimming left V 3 bases short and J 6 bases short, with 8 bases between. CDR1 is MNHNS, CDR2 SASEGT, per germline. The CDR3 bases are TGTGCCAGCAGTGAGGTTCTAAATGGCTACACCTTC. Its translation: CASSEVLNGYTF.

This clone was detected once. The chain uses TRBV7-8 and TRBJ2-2, with TRBD2 identical over 9 bases. Germline V gives CDR1 SGHVS, CDR2 FQNEAQ. Germline trimming cut 3 bases from V and 8 bases from J; bases unmatched to any gene: 7. The CDR3 loop spans 15 amino acids. The CDR3 loop is CASSFQGLASGELFF. CDR3 nucleotide sequence: TGTGCCAGCAGCTTCCAGGGACTAGCCTCGGGGGAGCTGTTTTTT.

The chain recombines TRBV19 with TRBJ2-1; 12 positions match TRBD2. CDR1 and CDR2 from the germline V gene are LNHDA and SQIVND (reference sequence). V gave up 4 bases and J gave up 0 bases; unmatched junction bases: 4. CDR3 length: 17 amino acids. The CDR3 here is CASSREGLAGSYNEQFF. The CDR3 nucleotides are TGTGCCAGTAGTAGAGAGGGACTAGCGGGCTCCTACAATGAGCAGTTCTTC.

CDR3 amino acids: CASSYYSAEEGGEQYF. The CDR3 nucleotides read TGTGCCAGCAGTTATTATTCCGCGGAGGAGGGGGGGGAGCAGTACTTC. V usage is TRBV6-5 and J usage is TRBJ2-7; D may be TRBD2 (7 bases). There are 16 residues in the CDR3. Germline CDR1 and CDR2: MNHEY and SVGAGI. The V end lost 3 bases, the J end lost 7 bases, and 22 bases lay between the germline ends.

This rearrangement joins TRBV29-1 to TRBJ1-1, with 8 bases lining up with TRBD1. There are 13 residues in the CDR3. Looked up from germline, CDR1 is SQVTM and CDR2 is ANQGSEA. J gave up 5 bases and V 4 bases, and 6 bases lay outside the gene matches. In nucleotides, the CDR3 is TGCAGCGTTGTCACAGGGGGGGGGACTGAAGCTTTCTTT. Amino acids: CSVVTGGGTEAFF.

This rearrangement joins TRBV24-1 to TRBJ1-2; 8 positions agree with TRBD1. The V segment lost 3 bases and the J segment 4 bases; nucleotides outside the gene matches: 6. Germline V gene lookup returns CDR1 KGHDR and CDR2 SFDVKD. CDR3 size: 15 residues. The CDR3 loop reads CATSDPGTGIYGYTF. The CDR3 DNA sequence: TGTGCCACCAGTGATCCCGGGACAGGTATCTATGGCTACACCTTC.

The chain uses TRBV5-1 and TRBJ2-5; TRBD2 aligns across 14 bases. J lost 5 bases, V lost 10 bases, and 16 bases had no gene match. Germline assignment: CDR1 SGHRS and CDR2 YFSETQ. The CDR3 runs to 17 residues. The CDR3 here is CAPRRDRLAGGRETQYF. In DNA, the CDR3 is TGCGCCCCAAGGAGGGACAGACTAGCGGGGGGGCGGGAGACCCAGTACTTC.